What follows is one T cell receptor beta chain and its context. What antigen it recognizes has not been identified. Base-call qualities are not available, and no considerably larger clone is one nucleotide away. Each collaborating institution followed its own protocols to collect whole blood in K2EDTA tubes. For TCRbeta analysis, collaborators shipped samples as frozen whole blood, isolated PBMCs, or DNA extracted from either of those sample types. TCRbeta CDR3 regions were amplified from genomic DNA by means of the immunoSEQ Assay, a bias-controlled multiplex PCR. The published analysis was carried out like this. Within the assay, amplification of reference gene primers was used to estimate how many nucleated cells each sample contained. Sequence reads were collapsed and filtered to measure the absolute abundance of every unique TCRbeta CDR3 rearrangement. For each sample, productive Simpson clonality was calculated as the square root of Simpson's diversity index across productive rearrangements. The clones in this table, taken by TCRdb from immuneACCESS, are in-frame only. Not every clone is retained; where verified, under half of the shortfall comes from an unresolved V gene, and the cause of the rest is unknown. V, J and clone size are those of that table, while D and trimming were read from the DNA. The sample contains under 200,000 clones, approximately 83% of them found a single time. The ten largest clones capture roughly 9.5% of the sample.

The data derive from a study of blood T cell repertoires in COVID-19 (TCRdb year 2020). General notes on the study: Samples from collaborators originated in the United States, Italy and Spain and spanned both the acute and convalescent phases of COVID-19. The material from the prospective study consisted of cDNA or gDNA derived from T cells, B-cell-depleted T cells, or PBMCs. The dataset comprised deeply sampled blood TCRbeta repertoires from subjects exposed to, actively infected with, or recovered from COVID-19. The repertoires were released in a freely available public database intended as a resource for research on the immune response to SARS-CoV-2. The samples were drawn from two sources: the first 160 participants of the ongoing ImmuneRACE study, and 1,254 subjects contributed by 6 global collaborators. A de-identified subject ID, COVID-19 status, age in years and sex were almost always included in the sample metadata. Where available, HLA class I and class II types were taken from metadata supplied by the sample provider and were not determined by assay-based typing. General conclusions and limits of the study: How much clinical and demographic metadata was included differed by source and by participant, and the metadata was provided uncurated.

Compared with germline, V lacks 7 bases and J lacks 6 bases; bases without a gene match: 5. CDR1 and CDR2, per the germline V gene, are ENHRY and SYGVKD. From cysteine to phenylalanine, the CDR3 is 14 amino acids long. Only CDR3 DNA remains: 42 bases, in frame from the first base. The sequenced material came from peripheral blood. The TCR originated in a woman of 80 years or more with active or convalescent COVID-19. The receptor chain draws on TRBV10-3 and TRBJ2-2, and TRBD1 matches 10 of the central bases. The CDR3 reads as follows: CAITPGQGAGELFF. In nucleotides, the sequence is TGTGCCATCACCCCCGGACAGGGGGCCGGGGAGCTGTTTTTT.